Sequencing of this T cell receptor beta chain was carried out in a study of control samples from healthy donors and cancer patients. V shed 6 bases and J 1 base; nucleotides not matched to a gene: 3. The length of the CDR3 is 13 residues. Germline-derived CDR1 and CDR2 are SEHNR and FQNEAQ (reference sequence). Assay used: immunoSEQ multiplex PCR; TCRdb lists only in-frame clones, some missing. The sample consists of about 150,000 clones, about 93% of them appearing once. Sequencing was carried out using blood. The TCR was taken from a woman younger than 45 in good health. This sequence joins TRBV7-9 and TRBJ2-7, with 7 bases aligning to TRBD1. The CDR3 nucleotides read TGTGCCAGCAGTCAGGGGGAATCCTACGAGCAGTACTTC. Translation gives CASSQGESYEQYF.